This TCR beta chain was sequenced in a study of T cell repertoires in cytomegalovirus infection. Study details: CMV infection and matching HLA type were both indicated by public TCR beta signatures.

TCRdb re-called the reads through MiXCR, storing one row per CDR3 protein. The data show about 250,000 distinct CDR3 sequences, about a sixth seen once. V lost 5 bases and J lost 5; bases outside the gene matches: 8. Germline V gene sequence: CDR1 MNHNS, CDR2 SASEGT. There are 14 residues in the CDR3. The sequence came from a human donor in good health (CMV status not recorded). Some clones in this sample may be carry-over from other donors' samples. V usage is TRBV6-1 and J usage is TRBJ1-1; TRBD1 agrees at 7 bases. The sample consisted of CD8+ T cells from PBMCs. The CDR3 sequence: CASSYVAGGTEAFF. CDR3 nucleotide sequence: TGTGCCAGCAGTTACGTGGCAGGGGGAACTGAAGCTTTCTTT.